This T cell receptor beta chain is from a study of blood T cell repertoires in COVID-19. The wider study: Specimens from acute and convalescent COVID-19 originated in the United States, Italy and Spain. PBMCs, B-cell-depleted T cells, or T cells provided the cDNA or gDNA that made up the material.

The CDR3 contains 15 residues. The J segment lost 3 bases and the V segment lost 6 bases, leaving 8 bases of the junction unmatched. Germline CDR1 reads MNHEY; CDR2 reads SVGAGI. Patients from Seattle were sampled longitudinally, starting during active infection. Only a few counts were recorded for this clone. How the authors handled the data: Amplification with reference gene primers provided the estimates of nucleated cell counts. Libraries were prepared by immunoSEQ multiplex PCR; TCRdb keeps only in-frame clonotypes and omits some of them. D and trimming were read from the DNA, whereas the V and J calls and clone size are those reported in that table. The sample has roughly 52,000 clones; roughly 90% are singletons.

The receptor's source is a man between 40 and 49 years old with COVID-19, enrolled during active disease. Sequenced material: peripheral blood. This chain uses TRBV6-5 with TRBJ1-1, with 9 bases matching TRBD1. The CDR3 region has the DNA TGTGCCAGCAGGGACAGGGGCGGGGGACACACTGAAGCTTTCTTT. Its translation is CASRDRGGGHTEAFF.